A selection of T cell receptor beta chains follows, all from one sample in a study of blood T cell repertoires in COVID-19. Method: immunoSEQ multiplex PCR; TCRdb's copy keeps in-frame clones and lacks some. Of fewer than 80,000 clones detected, approximately 79% appear once; the ten largest clones hold 5% to 5.5%. The sample comprised peripheral blood. Receptors originate from an elderly woman with active or convalescent COVID-19. Both conserved end residues are part of each CDR3. D genes are given only for firm matches. Size is omitted from some rows. Given values are once, few, many or a class for expanded clones.

CDR3aa | CDR3nt | abundance | j_gene | d_gene | v_gene
CASSLVRSHEQFF | TGTGCCAGCAGCTTGGTCCGGTCGCATGAGCAGTTCTTC | - | TRBJ2-1 | - | TRBV5-6
CASSTRQGASYNSPLHF | TGTGCCAGCAGTACCCGACAGGGGGCCTCCTATAATTCACCCCTCCACTTT | - | TRBJ1-6 | TRBD1 | TRBV28
CASSFGGNDEQYF | TGTGCCAGCAGTTTCGGGGGGAACGACGAGCAGTACTTC | many | TRBJ2-7 | TRBD2 | TRBV28
CASSRSVGGPDYEQYF | TGCGCCAGCAGCCGTTCGGTAGGGGGCCCGGATTACGAGCAGTACTTC | - | TRBJ2-7 | TRBD1 | TRBV4-3
CSASGGGIYEQYF | TGCAGTGCTAGTGGCGGGGGGATCTACGAGCAGTACTTC | - | TRBJ2-7 | TRBD2 | TRBV20-1
CASTPPGTGGPDEQYF | TGTGCCAGCACTCCCCCCGGGACAGGGGGCCCGGACGAGCAGTACTTC | - | TRBJ2-7 | TRBD1 | TRBV2
CSVAKLAGALQETQYF | TGCAGCGTTGCTAAGCTAGCGGGAGCCCTACAAGAGACCCAGTACTTC | few | TRBJ2-5 | TRBD2 | TRBV29-1
CASSLTAGNTIYF | TGTGCCAGCTCTCTCACAGCTGGAAACACCATATATTTT | - | TRBJ1-3 | - | TRBV18
CASSQDWQGWTEAFF | TGCGCCAGCAGCCAAGATTGGCAGGGGTGGACTGAAGCTTTCTTT | few | TRBJ1-1 | - | TRBV4-3
CASSLDRGPDTQYF | TGCGCCAGCAGCTTGGACAGGGGTCCAGATACGCAGTATTTT | - | TRBJ2-3 | TRBD1 | TRBV5-1
CASSDLSGISTAFF | TGTGCCAGCAGTGACCTTTCGGGAATCAGTACAGCTTTCTTT | - | TRBJ1-1 | - | TRBV6-1
CASSPQGAGEQYF | TGTGCCAGCAGCCCACAGGGGGCTGGGGAGCAGTACTTC | once | TRBJ2-7 | TRBD1 | TRBV7-8
CASSLQGFSEKLFF | TGTGCCAGCTCCTTACAGGGGTTCTCCGAAAAACTGTTTTTT | - | TRBJ1-4 | TRBD1 | TRBV25-1
CASSPFSGGLTDTQYF | TGTGCCAGTAGTCCCTTTAGCGGGGGGCTCACAGATACGCAGTATTTT | - | TRBJ2-3 | TRBD2 | TRBV19
CASAWTSQYEQYF | TGTGCCAGCGCCTGGACTAGCCAATACGAGCAGTACTTC | medium-sized | TRBJ2-7 | TRBD2 | TRBV27
CASSQTERGGTDTQYF | TGCGCCAGCAGCCAGACTGAGCGGGGGGGAACAGATACGCAGTATTTT | - | TRBJ2-3 | TRBD2 | TRBV4-1
CASSRDREAAFF | TGTGCCAGCTCGAGGGACAGGGAGGCGGCTTTCTTT | - | TRBJ1-1 | TRBD1 | TRBV18
CASSRDRNTEAFF | TGTGCCAGCAGCCGTGACAGGAACACTGAAGCTTTCTTT | - | TRBJ1-1 | - | TRBV11-2